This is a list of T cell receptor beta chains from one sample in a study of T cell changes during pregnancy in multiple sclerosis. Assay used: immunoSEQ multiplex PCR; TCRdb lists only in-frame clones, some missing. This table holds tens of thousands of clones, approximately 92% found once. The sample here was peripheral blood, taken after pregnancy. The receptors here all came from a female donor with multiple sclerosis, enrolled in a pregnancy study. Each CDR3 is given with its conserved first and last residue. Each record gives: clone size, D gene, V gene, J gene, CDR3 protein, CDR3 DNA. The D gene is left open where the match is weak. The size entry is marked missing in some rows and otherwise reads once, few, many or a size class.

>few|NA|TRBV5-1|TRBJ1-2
CASSLAVESGYTF
TGCGCCAGCAGCTTGGCGGTCGAATCGGGCTACACCTTC
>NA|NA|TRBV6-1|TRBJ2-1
CASSNEGEFF
TGTGCCAGCAGCAACGAAGGGGAGTTCTTC
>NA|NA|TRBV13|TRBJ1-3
CASSLVGHSGNTIYF
TGTGCCAGCAGCTTAGTGGGCCACTCTGGAAACACCATATATTTT
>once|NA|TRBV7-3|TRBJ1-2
CASSPDRVGYGYTF
TGTGCCAGCAGCCCGGACAGAGTAGGCTATGGCTACACCTTC
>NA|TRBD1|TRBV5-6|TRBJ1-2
CASSFDRAAGYTF
TGTGCCAGCAGCTTTGACAGGGCAGCGGGCTACACCTTC
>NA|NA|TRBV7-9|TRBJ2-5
CASSSTGRRETQYF
TGTGCCAGCAGCTCTACAGGGCGGAGGGAGACCCAGTACTTC
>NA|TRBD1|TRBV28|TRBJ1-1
CASTTDRGVTEAFF
TGTGCCAGCACCACCGACAGGGGCGTCACTGAAGCTTTCTTT
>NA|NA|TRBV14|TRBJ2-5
CASSQRSLQETQYF
TGTGCCAGCAGCCAACGATCACTGCAAGAGACCCAGTACTTC
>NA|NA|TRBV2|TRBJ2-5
CASSELRETQYF
TGTGCCAGCAGTGAACTGCGGGAGACCCAGTACTTC
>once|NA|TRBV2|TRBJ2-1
CASSGGPSSYNEQFF
TGTGCCAGCAGCGGGGGGCCCAGCTCCTACAATGAGCAGTTCTTC
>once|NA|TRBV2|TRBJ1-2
CASSLQGANYGYTF
TGTGCCAGCAGTTTACAGGGAGCTAACTATGGCTACACCTTC
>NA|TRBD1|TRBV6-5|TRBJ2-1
CASSSGQGIGNEQFF
TGTGCCAGCAGTTCGGGACAGGGGATAGGCAATGAGCAGTTCTTC
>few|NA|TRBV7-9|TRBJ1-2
CASSLKGGNGYTF
TGTGCCAGCAGCTTGAAAGGCGGTAATGGCTACACCTTC
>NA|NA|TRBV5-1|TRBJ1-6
CASSFSGGENSPLHF
TGCGCCAGCAGCTTTAGCGGGGGAGAAAATTCACCCCTCCACTTT
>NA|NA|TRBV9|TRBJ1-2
CASSVGYDKGYGYTF
TGTGCCAGCAGCGTAGGATATGATAAGGGGTATGGCTACACCTTC
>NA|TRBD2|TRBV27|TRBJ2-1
CASSSGRYNEQFF
TGTGCCAGCAGTAGCGGGAGATACAATGAGCAGTTCTTC
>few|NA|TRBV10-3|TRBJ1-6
CALRSGQLGSPLHF
TGTGCCCTTCGATCAGGTCAGCTGGGTTCACCCCTCCACTTT
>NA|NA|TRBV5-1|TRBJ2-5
CASSLGQTEETQYF
TGCGCCAGCAGCTTGGGTCAGACTGAAGAGACCCAGTACTTC
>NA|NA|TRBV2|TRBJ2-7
CASSPGGGKYEQYF
TGTGCCAGCAGCCCCGGCGGGGGCAAATACGAGCAGTACTTC
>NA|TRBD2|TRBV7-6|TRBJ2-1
CASSPTSGRADEQFF
TGTGCCAGCAGCCCGACTAGCGGGAGGGCCGATGAGCAGTTCTTC
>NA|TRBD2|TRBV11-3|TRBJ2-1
CASSLGAGGPDEQFF
TGTGCCAGCAGCTTAGGTGCGGGGGGGCCGGATGAGCAGTTCTTC
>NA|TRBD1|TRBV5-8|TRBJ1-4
CASSLGGQGYEKLFF
TGTGCCAGCAGCTTGGGGGGACAGGGATATGAAAAACTGTTTTTT
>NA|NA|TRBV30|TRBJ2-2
CAWRAMGELFF
TGTGCCTGGAGAGCTATGGGGGAGCTGTTTTTT
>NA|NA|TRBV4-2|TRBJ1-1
CASSQAGGKLTAFF
TGTGCCAGCAGCCAGGCGGGGGGGAAGTTGACAGCTTTCTTT
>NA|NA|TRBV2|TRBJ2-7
CASSEGAGRWYEQYF
TGTGCCAGCAGTGAAGGGGCGGGGAGGTGGTACGAGCAGTACTTC
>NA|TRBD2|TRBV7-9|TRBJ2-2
CASSFWLAGFTGELFF
TGTGCCAGCAGCTTTTGGCTAGCGGGGTTCACCGGGGAGCTGTTTTTT
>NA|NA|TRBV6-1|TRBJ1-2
CASSDNTAAQGYTF
TGTGCCAGCAGTGACAATACCGCCGCACAGGGCTACACCTTC
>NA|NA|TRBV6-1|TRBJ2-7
CASTPYGGGGYEQYF
TGTGCCAGCACCCCATATGGAGGGGGCGGATACGAGCAGTACTTC
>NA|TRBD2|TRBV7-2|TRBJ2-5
CASSLALSGEETQYF
TGTGCCAGCAGCTTAGCGTTAAGCGGGGAAGAGACCCAGTACTTC
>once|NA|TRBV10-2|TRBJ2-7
CASSGEVVYEQYF
TGCGCCAGTAGCGGAGAGGTGGTCTACGAGCAGTACTTC
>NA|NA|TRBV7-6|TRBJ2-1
CASSLDYPTSSNYNEQFF
TGTGCCAGCAGCCTCGATTACCCTACTAGCAGCAACTACAATGAGCAGTTCTTC
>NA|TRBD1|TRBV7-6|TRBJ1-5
CASSQDRVGQPQHF
TGTGCCAGCAGCCAGGACAGGGTAGGTCAGCCCCAGCATTTT
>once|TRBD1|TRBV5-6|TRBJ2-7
CASSLGQGNYEQYF
TGTGCCAGCAGCTTGGGACAGGGGAACTACGAGCAGTACTTC
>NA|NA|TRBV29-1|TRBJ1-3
CSVDAGADTIYF
TGCAGCGTTGATGCGGGGGCCGACACCATATATTTT
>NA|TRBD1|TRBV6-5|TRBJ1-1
CASSGQGAVDTEAFF
TGTGCCAGCAGTGGTCAGGGGGCTGTTGACACTGAAGCTTTCTTT
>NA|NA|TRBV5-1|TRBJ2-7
CASSPDPRGTLSYEQYF
TGCGCCAGCAGCCCGGATCCCCGGGGGACCCTCTCCTACGAGCAGTACTTC
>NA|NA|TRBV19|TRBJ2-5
CASKAGGETQYF
TGTGCCAGTAAAGCCGGGGGAGAGACCCAGTACTTC
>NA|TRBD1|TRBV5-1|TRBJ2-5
CASSQGQLNPGETQYF
TGCGCCAGCAGCCAGGGACAGTTAAACCCTGGGGAGACCCAGTACTTC
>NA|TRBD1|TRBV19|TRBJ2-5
CATSGGGKTQYF
TGTGCCACCTCAGGGGGCGGCAAGACCCAGTACTTC
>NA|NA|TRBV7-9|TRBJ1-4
CASSLLSYEKLFF
TGTGCCAGCAGCCTACTGAGCTATGAAAAACTGTTTTTT
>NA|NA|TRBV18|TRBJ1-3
CASSPQAGPSGNTIYF
TGTGCCAGCTCACCACAGGCAGGCCCTTCTGGAAACACCATATATTTT
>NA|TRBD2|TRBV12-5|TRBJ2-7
CASGLGLAGVWEQYF
TGTGCTAGTGGTTTAGGACTAGCGGGGGTGTGGGAGCAGTACTTC
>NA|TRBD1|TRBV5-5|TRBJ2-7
CASSLELGQEGSYEQYF
TGTGCCAGCAGCTTGGAGTTGGGACAGGAAGGTTCCTACGAGCAGTACTTC
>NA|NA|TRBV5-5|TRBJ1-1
CASSLQGSHTEAFF
TGTGCCAGCAGCTTACAGGGTTCCCACACTGAAGCTTTCTTT